The T cell receptor (beta chain) described here comes from a study of cytomegalovirus exposure and HLA in healthy donors. Across the whole study: The roughly 700 first-cohort repertoires shared a platform with the 130 or so validation repertoires, as reported in a later analysis. General study points: In the 130 or so validation repertoires, a later analysis found that first-cohort TCR clusters tended to co-occur. Researchers catalogued under 200 TCR beta chains as cytomegalovirus-associated. Using the classifier, cytomegalovirus status was reportedly diagnosed with high specificity and sensitivity.

A word on this clone: Its antigen is undetermined.

Trimming removed 5 bases from V and 4 bases from J, with 12 bases in between. Germline lookup yields CDR1 MNHNY and CDR2 SVGAGI (reference sequence). The CDR3 has 14 residues. TCRdb keeps only in-frame clones here, not all; method: immunoSEQ multiplex PCR. The sample includes some 41,000 clones, over 85% of them seen just once. The specimen was PBMCs. The receptor was derived from a woman under 30 in good health and CMV-seronegative. The chain carries TRBV6-6 and TRBJ1-3; tentative D call: TRBD1 (6 bases). CDR3 region: CASSRTGFGNTIYF. The CDR3 bases are TGTGCCAGCAGTCGTACAGGGTTCGGAAACACCATATATTTT.